The present T cell receptor beta chain was sequenced within a study of blood T cell repertoires in COVID-19. Overall study: Cohort 3 donors were reported recovered after two negative PCRs, clearance, or symptom resolution. Sources were T cells, B-cell-depleted T cells, or PBMCs; the material itself was cDNA or gDNA.

Individuals drawn from approximately 26 US areas were roughly 18 to 95 years old. Participants reported their clinical history, and cohort assignment relied on those reports. Here immunoSEQ multiplex PCR was the method, and the copy in TCRdb shows in-frame clones only, minus some. The sample comprises 200,000 to 250,000 clones, 70% to 90% of which are singletons, and approximately 2.8% rests with the top ten. The source is a woman in her fifties or sixties in a cohort exposed to, infected with or recovered from COVID-19 (not recorded which). The sample was PBMCs or T cells enriched from blood (not recorded which).

The CDR3 loop is CASSLGSQGDQPQHF. Written as DNA, the CDR3 is TGTGCCAGCAGCTTAGGTTCACAGGGGGATCAGCCCCAGCATTTT. The gene calls are TRBV7-8 and TRBJ1-5; 8 bases agree with TRBD1. This CDR3 has 15 residues. Germline loops: CDR1 SGHVS, CDR2 FQNEAQ. V lost 1 base and J lost 5; bases outside the gene matches: 4.